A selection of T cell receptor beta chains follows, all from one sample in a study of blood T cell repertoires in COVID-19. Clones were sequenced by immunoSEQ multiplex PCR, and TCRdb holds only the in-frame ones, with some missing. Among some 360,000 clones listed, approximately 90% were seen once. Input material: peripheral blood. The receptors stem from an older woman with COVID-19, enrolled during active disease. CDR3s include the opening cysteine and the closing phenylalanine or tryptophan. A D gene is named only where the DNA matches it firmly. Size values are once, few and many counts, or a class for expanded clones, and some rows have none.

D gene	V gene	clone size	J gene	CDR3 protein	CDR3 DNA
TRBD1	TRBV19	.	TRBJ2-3	CASSKGGGTDTQYF	TGTGCCAGTAGTAAAGGGGGCGGGACAGATACGCAGTATTTT
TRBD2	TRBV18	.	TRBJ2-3	CASSPPTSGGPSTDTQYF	TGTGCCAGCTCACCACCGACTAGCGGGGGACCTAGCACAGATACGCAGTATTTT
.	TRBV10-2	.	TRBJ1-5	CASTYRANQPQHF	TGCGCCAGCACCTACAGGGCTAATCAGCCCCAGCATTTT
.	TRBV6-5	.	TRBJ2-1	CASIETTFSYNEQFF	TGTGCCAGCATCGAAACTACTTTCTCCTACAATGAGCAGTTCTTC
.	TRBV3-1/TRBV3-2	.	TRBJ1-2	CASSPSSNYGYTF	TGTGCCAGCAGCCCTTCGAGCAACTATGGCTACACCTTC
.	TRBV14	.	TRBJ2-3	CASSPRASDTQYF	TGTGCCAGCAGTCCGAGGGCTTCAGATACGCAGTATTTT
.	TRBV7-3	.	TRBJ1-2	CASSPNAGEGAYGYTF	TGTGCCAGCTCCCCCAACGCGGGGGAGGGCGCCTATGGCTACACCTTC
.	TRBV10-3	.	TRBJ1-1	CAISEGGPLTEAFF	TGTGCCATCAGTGAGGGAGGGCCGCTCACTGAAGCTTTCTTT
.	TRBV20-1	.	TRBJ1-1	CSAHSREAFF	TGCAGTGCCCATTCCCGGGAAGCTTTCTTT
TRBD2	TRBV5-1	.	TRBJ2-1	CASSLGGGNYYNEQFF	TGCGCCAGCAGCTTGGGGGGAGGGAATTACTACAATGAGCAGTTCTTC
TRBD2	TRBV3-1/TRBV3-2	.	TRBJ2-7	CASSQDRKGLAGDYEQYF	TGTGCCAGCAGCCAAGATCGGAAGGGACTAGCGGGGGACTACGAGCAGTACTTC
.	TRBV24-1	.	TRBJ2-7	CATSDLTGPEQYF	TGTGCCACCAGTGATTTAACAGGCCCCGAGCAGTACTTC
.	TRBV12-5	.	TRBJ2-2	CASGFRVAKNTGELFF	TGTGCTAGTGGTTTCCGGGTAGCGAAGAACACCGGGGAGCTGTTTTTT
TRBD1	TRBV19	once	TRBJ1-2	CASSIPQGVGGYTF	TGTGCCAGTAGTATACCACAGGGGGTCGGTGGCTACACCTTC
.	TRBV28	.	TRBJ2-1	CASSGQKSSYNEQFF	TGTGCCAGCAGTGGACAGAAGAGCTCCTACAATGAGCAGTTCTTC
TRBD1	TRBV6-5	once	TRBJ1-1	CASSTPDRRSTEAFF	TGTGCCAGCAGCACCCCGGACAGGAGAAGCACTGAAGCTTTCTTT
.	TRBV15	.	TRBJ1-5	CATSFQGSNQPQHF	TGTGCCACCAGCTTTCAGGGTTCCAATCAGCCCCAGCATTTT
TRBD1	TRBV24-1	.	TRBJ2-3	CPTRGTGPPRTDTQYF	TGTCCAACGCGGGGGACAGGGCCCCCTAGGACAGATACGCAGTATTTT
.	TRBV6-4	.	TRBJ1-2	CASSDSYHGSYGYTF	TGTGCCAGCAGTGACTCGTATCACGGTTCCTATGGCTACACCTTC
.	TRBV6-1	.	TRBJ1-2	CASSEDQAPNYGYTF	TGTGCCAGCAGTGAAGATCAGGCCCCTAACTATGGCTACACCTTC
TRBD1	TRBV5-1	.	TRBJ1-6	CATRDSLNSPLHF	TGCGCCACCCGGGACAGTCTTAATTCACCCCTCCACTTT
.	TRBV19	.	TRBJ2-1	CASRRGGSGDEQFF	TGTGCCAGCCGCAGGGGCGGGTCTGGGGATGAGCAGTTCTTC
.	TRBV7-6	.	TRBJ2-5	CASSHPRGEKETQYF	TGTGCCAGCAGCCACCCCAGGGGAGAAAAAGAGACCCAGTACTTC
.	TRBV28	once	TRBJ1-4	CASSTPTNEKLFF	TGTGCCAGCAGCACTCCAACTAATGAAAAACTGTTTTTT
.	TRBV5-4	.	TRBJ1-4	CASSLAGEGKLFF	TGTGCCAGCAGCTTGGCCGGAGAAGGAAAACTGTTTTTT
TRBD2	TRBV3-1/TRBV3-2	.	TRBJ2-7	CASSHSGLAGGRAEQYF	TGTGCCAGCAGCCATAGTGGGCTAGCGGGGGGGAGGGCCGAGCAGTACTTC
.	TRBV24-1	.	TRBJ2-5	CATRFQETQYF	TGTGCCACCCGTTTCCAAGAGACCCAGTACTTC
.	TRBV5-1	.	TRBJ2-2	CASSTGQSNTGELFF	TGCGCCAGCAGCACGGGACAATCAAACACCGGGGAGCTGTTTTTT
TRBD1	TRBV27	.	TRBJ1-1	CASYRGELNTEAFF	TGTGCCAGCTACAGGGGTGAATTGAACACTGAAGCTTTCTTT
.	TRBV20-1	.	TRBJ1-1	CSATMNTEAFF	TGCAGTGCTACTATGAACACTGAAGCTTTCTTT
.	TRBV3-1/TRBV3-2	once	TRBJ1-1	CASSQGENLRNTEAFF	TGTGCCAGCAGCCAAGGGGAGAATTTACGGAACACTGAAGCTTTCTTT
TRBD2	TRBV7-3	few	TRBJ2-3	CASSREGTDTQYF	TGTGCCAGCAGCAGGGAGGGGACAGATACGCAGTATTTT
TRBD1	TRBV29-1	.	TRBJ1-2	CSVDAPGGNYGYTF	TGCAGCGTTGATGCGCCAGGGGGCAACTATGGCTACACCTTC
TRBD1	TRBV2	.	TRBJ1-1	CASDRGRRDTEAFF	TGTGCCAGCGACAGGGGTAGGAGGGACACTGAAGCTTTCTTT
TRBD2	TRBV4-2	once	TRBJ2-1	CASSQVGLAGGVFNEQFF	TGTGCCAGCAGCCAAGTAGGTCTAGCGGGGGGGGTTTTCAATGAGCAGTTCTTC
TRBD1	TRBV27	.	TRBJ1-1	CASQTGGTEAFF	TGTGCCAGTCAGACAGGGGGGACTGAAGCTTTCTTT
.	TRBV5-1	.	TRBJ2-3	CASSGGTTDTQYF	TGCGCCAGCAGCGGCGGGACTACAGATACGCAGTATTTT
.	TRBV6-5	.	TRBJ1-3	CASSFMSSGNTIYF	TGTGCCAGCAGCTTCATGAGCTCTGGAAACACCATATATTTT
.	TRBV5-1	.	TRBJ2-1	CASSLTTGTYNEQFF	TGCGCCAGCAGCCTTACGACCGGGACCTACAATGAGCAGTTCTTC
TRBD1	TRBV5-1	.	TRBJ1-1	CASSTWDRPTNTEAFF	TGCGCCAGCAGCACGTGGGACAGGCCCACGAACACTGAAGCTTTCTTT
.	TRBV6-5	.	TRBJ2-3	CASGPGDTQYF	TGTGCCAGCGGTCCGGGAGATACGCAGTATTTT
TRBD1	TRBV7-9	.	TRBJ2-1	CASSLGQGAAYNEQFF	TGTGCCAGCAGCTTAGGTCAGGGGGCAGCCTACAATGAGCAGTTCTTC
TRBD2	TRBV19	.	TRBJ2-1	CASSITSGGAGVYNEQFF	TGTGCCAGTAGTATAACTAGCGGGGGGGCCGGGGTATACAATGAGCAGTTCTTC
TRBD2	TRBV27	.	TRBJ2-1	CASSLMGGGTYNEQFF	TGTGCCAGCAGTTTAATGGGCGGGGGGACTTACAATGAGCAGTTCTTC
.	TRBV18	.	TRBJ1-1	CASSPRVRVTEAFF	TGTGCCAGCTCACCACGAGTCAGGGTCACTGAAGCTTTCTTT
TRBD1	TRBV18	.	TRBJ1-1	CASSSRQGGDTEAFF	TGTGCCAGCTCATCTAGACAGGGTGGGGACACTGAAGCTTTCTTT
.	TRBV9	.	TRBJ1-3	CASSPVRFDSGNTIYF	TGTGCCAGCAGCCCGGTCCGATTCGACTCTGGAAACACCATATATTTT
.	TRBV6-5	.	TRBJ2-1	CAGATDPSIYNEQFF	TGTGCCGGCGCGACAGACCCATCTATATACAATGAGCAGTTCTTC
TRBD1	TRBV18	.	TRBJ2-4	CASSPGTAIGDIQYF	TGTGCCAGCTCACCCGGGACAGCCATTGGGGACATTCAGTACTTC
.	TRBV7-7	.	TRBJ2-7	CASSLGGYYEQYF	TGTGCCAGCAGCTTGGGCGGGTACTACGAGCAGTACTTC
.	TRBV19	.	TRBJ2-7	CASSTNRLGEQYF	TGTGCCAGTAGTACCAACAGGCTCGGCGAGCAGTACTTC